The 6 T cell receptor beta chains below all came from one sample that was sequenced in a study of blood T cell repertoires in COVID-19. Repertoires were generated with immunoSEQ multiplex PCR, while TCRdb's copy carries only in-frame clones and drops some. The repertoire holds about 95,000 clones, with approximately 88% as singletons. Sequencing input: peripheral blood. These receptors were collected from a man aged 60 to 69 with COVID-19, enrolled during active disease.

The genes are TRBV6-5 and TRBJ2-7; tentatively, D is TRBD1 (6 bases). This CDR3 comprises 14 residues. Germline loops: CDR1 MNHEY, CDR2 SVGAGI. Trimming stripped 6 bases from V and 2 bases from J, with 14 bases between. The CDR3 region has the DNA TGTGCCAGCAGGCCCTCAGGGGACCCCTACGAGCAGTACTTC. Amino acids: CASRPSGDPYEQYF.

The CDR3 sequence is CAWQTGTGHQPQHF. DNA for the CDR3: TGTGCCTGGCAAACCGGGACAGGGCATCAGCCCCAGCATTTT. The V gene is TRBV30, the J gene TRBJ1-5, with 9 bases matching TRBD1. J lost 5 bases, V lost 5 bases, and 7 bases had no gene match. The length of the CDR3 is 14 residues. Looked up from germline, CDR1 is GTSNPN and CDR2 is SVGIG (reference sequence).

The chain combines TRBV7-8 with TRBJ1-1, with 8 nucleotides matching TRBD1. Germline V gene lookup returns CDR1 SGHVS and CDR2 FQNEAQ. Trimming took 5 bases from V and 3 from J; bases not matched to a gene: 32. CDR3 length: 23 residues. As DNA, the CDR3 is TGTGCCAGCAGCCCTAAGGGAGGAACAGGGGGAAATCGCATGACAGGGCATGACACTGAAGCTTTCTTT. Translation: CASSPKGGTGGNRMTGHDTEAFF.

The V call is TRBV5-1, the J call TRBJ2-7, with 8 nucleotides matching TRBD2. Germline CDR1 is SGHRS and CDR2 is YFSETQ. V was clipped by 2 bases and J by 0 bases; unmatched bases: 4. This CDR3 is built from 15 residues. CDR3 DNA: TGCGCCAGCAGCTTAAACGGGAGGGGCTCCTACGAGCAGTACTTC. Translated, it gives CASSLNGRGSYEQYF.

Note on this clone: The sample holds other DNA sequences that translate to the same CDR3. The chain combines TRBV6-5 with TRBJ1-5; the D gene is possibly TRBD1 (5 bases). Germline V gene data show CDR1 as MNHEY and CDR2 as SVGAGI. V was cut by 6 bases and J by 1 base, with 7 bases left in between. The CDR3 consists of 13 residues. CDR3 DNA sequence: TGTGCCAGCAGCAGGGTGAGCAATCAGCCCCAGCATTTT. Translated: CASSRVSNQPQHF.

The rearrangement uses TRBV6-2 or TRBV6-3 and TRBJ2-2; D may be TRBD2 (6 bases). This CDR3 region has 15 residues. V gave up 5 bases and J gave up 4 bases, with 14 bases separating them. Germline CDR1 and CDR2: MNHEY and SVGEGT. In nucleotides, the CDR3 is TGTGCCAGCAGTCGCCCGGGACTCTCCACCGGGGAGCTGTTTTTT. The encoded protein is CASSRPGLSTGELFF.